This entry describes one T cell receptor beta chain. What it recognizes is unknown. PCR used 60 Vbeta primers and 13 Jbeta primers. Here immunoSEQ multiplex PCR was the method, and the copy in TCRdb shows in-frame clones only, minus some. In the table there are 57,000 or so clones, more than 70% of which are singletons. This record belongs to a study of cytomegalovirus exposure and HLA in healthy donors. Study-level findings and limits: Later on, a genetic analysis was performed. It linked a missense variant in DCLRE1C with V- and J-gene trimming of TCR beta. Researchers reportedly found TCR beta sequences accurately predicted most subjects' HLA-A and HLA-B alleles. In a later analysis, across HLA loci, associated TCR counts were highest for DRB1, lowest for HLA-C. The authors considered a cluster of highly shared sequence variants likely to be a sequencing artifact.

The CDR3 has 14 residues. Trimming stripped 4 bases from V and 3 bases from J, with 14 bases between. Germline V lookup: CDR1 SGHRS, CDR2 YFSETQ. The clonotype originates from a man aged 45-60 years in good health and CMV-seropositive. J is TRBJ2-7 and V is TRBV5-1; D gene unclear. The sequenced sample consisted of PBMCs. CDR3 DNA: TGCGCCAGCAGCGTGACTGCTGGGTTCTACGAGCAGTACTTC. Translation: CASSVTAGFYEQYF.